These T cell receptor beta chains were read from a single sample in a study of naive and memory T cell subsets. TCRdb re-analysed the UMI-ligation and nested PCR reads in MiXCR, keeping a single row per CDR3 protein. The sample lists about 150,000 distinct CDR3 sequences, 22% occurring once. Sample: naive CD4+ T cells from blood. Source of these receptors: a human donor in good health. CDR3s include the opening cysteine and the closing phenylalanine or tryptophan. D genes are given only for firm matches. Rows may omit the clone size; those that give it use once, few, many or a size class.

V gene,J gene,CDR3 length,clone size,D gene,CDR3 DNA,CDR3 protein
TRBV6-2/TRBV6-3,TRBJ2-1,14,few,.,TGTGCCAGCAGTTACACCACTAAGTTCGCTGAGCAGTTCTTC,CASSYTTKFAEQFF
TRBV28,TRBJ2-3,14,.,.,TGTGCCAGCAGCCTCTCCGGTCCCCTTAATACGCAGTATTTT,CASSLSGPLNTQYF
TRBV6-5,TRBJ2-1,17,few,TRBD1,TGTGCCAGCAGCCTAACCCCACAGGGGGCGCAAACCAATGAGCAGTTCTTC,CASSLTPQGAQTNEQFF
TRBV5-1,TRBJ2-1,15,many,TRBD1,TGCGCCAGCAGCCCCCCTCGGGACAGCTACAATGAGCAGTTCTTC,CASSPPRDSYNEQFF
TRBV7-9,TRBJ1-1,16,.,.,TGTGCCAGCACCCTACAGGGAGGGTGGGTGAACACTGAAGCTTTCTTT,CASTLQGGWVNTEAFF
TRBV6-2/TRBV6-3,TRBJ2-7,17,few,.,TGTGCCAGCAGACGGCGGGCGCTAGCCGACAGCTCCTACGAGCAGTACTTC,CASRRRALADSSYEQYF
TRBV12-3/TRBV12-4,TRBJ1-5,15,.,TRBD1,TGTGCCAGCAGTTTAAGGACAGGGGGCTATCAGCCCCAGCATTTT,CASSLRTGGYQPQHF
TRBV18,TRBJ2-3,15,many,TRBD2,TGTGCCAGCTCGCCCTTAGCGGGAGGCACAGATACGCAGTATTTT,CASSPLAGGTDTQYF
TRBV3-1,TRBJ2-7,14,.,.,TGTGCCAGCAGGCCTGACAGGACGACGCACGAGCAGTACTTC,CASRPDRTTHEQYF
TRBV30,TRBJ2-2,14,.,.,TGTGCCTGGAAGGGATTTAGAGCCACCGGGGAGCTGTTTTTT,CAWKGFRATGELFF